This paragraph reports one T cell receptor beta chain. This sample was taken from a study of cytomegalovirus exposure and HLA in healthy donors. CDR1 LNHDA and CDR2 SQIVND come from the germline V gene (reference sequence). J was trimmed by 2 bases and V by 9 bases; bases with no gene match: 9. This CDR3 is 15 amino acids long. The PCR ran on 60 Vbeta and 13 Jbeta primers. Repertoires were generated with immunoSEQ multiplex PCR, while TCRdb's copy carries only in-frame clones and drops some. This repertoire shows some 160,000 clones, over 75% found once; its top ten account for approximately 2.5%. Unrecorded immune exposures were likely, despite nominal health at sampling.

The TCR sequence derives from a man between 60 and 75 years old in good health and CMV-seronegative. Sequencing input: PBMCs. The gene calls are TRBV19 and TRBJ2-5, with TRBD2 matching 10 bases. CDR3 DNA sequence: TGTGCCAGCCAGCGGACTAGCGGCGGTCAAGAGACCCAGTACTTC. It specifies CASQRTSGGQETQYF.